The source of this TCR beta chain is a study of PD-L1 blockade in urothelial cancer. Study overall: Blood was evaluated 3 weeks (second dose) and 6 weeks after therapy began. Reported median T cell count for blood samples was 110,000 to 150,000.

Indicated time point: pretreatment peripheral blood. Patients each gave 1 to 8 samples, pretreatment and on-treatment. V gave up 6 bases and J gave up 5 bases; unmatched junction bases: 6. The CDR3 is made up of 13 amino acids. Germline values: CDR1 KGHSH, CDR2 LQKENI. Every PCR got spiked synthetic TCR analog templates. The repertoire was sequenced with immunoSEQ multiplex PCR; TCRdb's copy has only in-frame clones and lacks some. The sample has about 49,000 clones, 75% to 85% seen once. The material sequenced was PBMCs, taken around atezolizumab (anti-PD-L1) treatment. The source is a man between 65 and 85 years old with urothelial cancer. This chain uses TRBV18 with TRBJ1-2, with 7 bases fitting TRBD1. CDR3: CASSVGTEYGYTF. In DNA, the CDR3 is TGTGCCAGCTCGGTGGGGACAGAGTATGGCTACACCTTC.